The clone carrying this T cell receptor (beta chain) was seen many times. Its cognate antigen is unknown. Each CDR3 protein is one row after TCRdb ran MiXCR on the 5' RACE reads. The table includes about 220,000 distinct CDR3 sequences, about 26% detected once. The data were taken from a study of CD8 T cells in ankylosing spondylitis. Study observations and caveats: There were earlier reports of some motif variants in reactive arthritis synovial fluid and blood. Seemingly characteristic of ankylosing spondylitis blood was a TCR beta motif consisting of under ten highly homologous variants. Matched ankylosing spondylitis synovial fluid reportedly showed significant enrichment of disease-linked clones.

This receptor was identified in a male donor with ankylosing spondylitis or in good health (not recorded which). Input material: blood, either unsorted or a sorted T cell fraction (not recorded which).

DNA of the CDR3: TGTGCCAGCAGCCAAATCACGGACAATCAGCCCCAGCATTTT. It codes for CASSQITDNQPQHF. The J gene is TRBJ1-5, the V gene TRBV12-3 or TRBV12-4, with D unresolved. The ends were cut back, 6 bases at V and 3 bases at J, with 12 bases in the middle. This CDR3 spans 14 amino acids.